The clone carrying this TCR beta chain occurred a few times. This sample is part of a study of T-cell reconstitution after alpha-beta-depleted transplantation in children. V was cut by 3 bases and J by 10 bases, with 13 bases left in between. From germline, CDR1 is SGHRS and CDR2 YFSETQ. The CDR3 is made up of 13 amino acids. The TCRbeta library was prepared with unique molecular identifiers. In TCRdb, the PCR reads were re-called with MiXCR into one record per CDR3 protein. The data hold over 550,000 distinct CDR3 sequences, with more than 9% observed a single time. This chain connects TRBV5-1 to TRBJ1-4; D is uncertain. The sequence was obtained from a human donor who donated a stem cell graft to a child with acute myeloid leukemia. Source: PBMCs from the stem cell graft donor, taken from the stem cell graft. CDR3 sequence reads: CASSSEGRGKLFF. The CDR3 DNA is TGCGCCAGCAGCTCCGAGGGCCGAGGAAAACTGTTTTTT.